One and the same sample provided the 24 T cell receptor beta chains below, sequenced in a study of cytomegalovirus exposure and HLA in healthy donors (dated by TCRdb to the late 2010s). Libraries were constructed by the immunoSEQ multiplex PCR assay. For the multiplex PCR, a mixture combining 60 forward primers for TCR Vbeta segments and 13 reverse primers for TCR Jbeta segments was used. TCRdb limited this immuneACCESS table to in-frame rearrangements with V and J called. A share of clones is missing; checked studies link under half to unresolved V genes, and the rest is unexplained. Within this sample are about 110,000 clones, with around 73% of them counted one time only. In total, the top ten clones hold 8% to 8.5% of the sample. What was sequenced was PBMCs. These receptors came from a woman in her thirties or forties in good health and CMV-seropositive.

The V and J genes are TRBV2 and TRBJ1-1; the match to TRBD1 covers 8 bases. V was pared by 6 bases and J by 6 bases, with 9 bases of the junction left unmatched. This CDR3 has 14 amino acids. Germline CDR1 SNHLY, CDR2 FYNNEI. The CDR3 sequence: CASSEQGEEAEAFF. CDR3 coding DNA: TGTGCCAGCAGCGAACAGGGGGAGGAGGCTGAAGCTTTCTTT.

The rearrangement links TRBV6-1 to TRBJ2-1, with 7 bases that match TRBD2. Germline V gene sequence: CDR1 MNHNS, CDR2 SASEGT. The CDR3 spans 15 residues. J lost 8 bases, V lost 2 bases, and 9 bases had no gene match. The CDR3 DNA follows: TGTGCCAGCAGTGAATGGCGGGGGATGAGGGATGAGCAGTTCTTC. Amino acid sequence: CASSEWRGMRDEQFF.

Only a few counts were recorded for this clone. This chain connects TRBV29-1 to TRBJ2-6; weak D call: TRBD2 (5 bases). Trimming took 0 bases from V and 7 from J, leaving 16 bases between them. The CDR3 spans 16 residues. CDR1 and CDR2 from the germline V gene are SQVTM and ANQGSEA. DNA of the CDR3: TGCAGCGTTGAAGATCCGTTCGGCTCGGGAGCCAACGTCCTGACTTTC. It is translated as CSVEDPFGSGANVLTF.

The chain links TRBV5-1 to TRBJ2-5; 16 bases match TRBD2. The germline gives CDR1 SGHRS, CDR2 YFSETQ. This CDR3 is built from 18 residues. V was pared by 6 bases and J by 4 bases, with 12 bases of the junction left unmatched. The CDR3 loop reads CASTTHGTSGGAGETQYF. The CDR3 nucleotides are TGCGCCAGCACTACCCATGGGACTAGCGGGGGGGCCGGAGAGACCCAGTACTTC.

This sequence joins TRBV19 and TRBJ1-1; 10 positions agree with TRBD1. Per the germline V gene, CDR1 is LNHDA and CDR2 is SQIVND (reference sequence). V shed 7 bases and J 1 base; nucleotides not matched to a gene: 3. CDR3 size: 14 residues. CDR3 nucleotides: TGTGCCAGTACTAGACAGGGGGCGAACACTGAAGCTTTCTTT. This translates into CASTRQGANTEAFF. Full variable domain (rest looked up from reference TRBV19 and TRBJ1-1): DGGITQSPKYLFRKEGQNVTLSCEQNLNHDAMYWYRQDPGQGLRLIYYSQIVNDFQKGDIAEGYSVSREKKESFPLTVTSAQKNPTAFYLCASTRQGANTEAFFGQGTRLTVV.

In DNA, the CDR3 is TGTGCCAGCAGCCTCGGTGGCTCTGGAAACACCATATATTTT. It yields the protein CASSLGGSGNTIYF. This chain joins TRBV6-6 and TRBJ1-3; D is undetermined. Trimming shortened V by 6 bases and J by 0 bases, and 9 bases separated the two germline ends. Germline CDR1 reads MNHNY; CDR2 reads SVGAGI (reference sequence). The CDR3 runs to 14 residues.

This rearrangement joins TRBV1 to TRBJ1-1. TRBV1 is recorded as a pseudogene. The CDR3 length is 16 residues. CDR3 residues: CTSSQGGSRMNTEAFF. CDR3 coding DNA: TGCACCAGCAGCCAAGGAGGGAGCCGAATGAACACTGAAGCTTTCTTT.

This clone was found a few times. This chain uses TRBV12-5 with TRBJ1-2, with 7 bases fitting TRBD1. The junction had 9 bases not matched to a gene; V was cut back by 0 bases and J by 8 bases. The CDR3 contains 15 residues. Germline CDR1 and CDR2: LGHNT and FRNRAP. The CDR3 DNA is TGTGCTAGTGGTTTGGTCCCGAGAGGGGGCTTCGGCTACACCTTC. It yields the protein CASGLVPRGGFGYTF.

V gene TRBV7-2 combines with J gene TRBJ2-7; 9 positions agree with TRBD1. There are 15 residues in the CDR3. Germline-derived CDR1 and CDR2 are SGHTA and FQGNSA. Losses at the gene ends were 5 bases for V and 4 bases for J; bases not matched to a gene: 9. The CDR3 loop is CASSAPGQGSYEQYF. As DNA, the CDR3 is TGTGCCAGCAGCGCTCCGGGACAGGGCTCTTACGAGCAGTACTTC.

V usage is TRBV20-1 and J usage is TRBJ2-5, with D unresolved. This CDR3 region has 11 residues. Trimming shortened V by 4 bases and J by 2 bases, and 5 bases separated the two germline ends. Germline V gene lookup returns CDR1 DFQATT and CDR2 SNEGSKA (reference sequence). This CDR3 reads CSATLQETQYF. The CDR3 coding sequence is TGCAGTGCTACCTTACAAGAGACCCAGTACTTC.

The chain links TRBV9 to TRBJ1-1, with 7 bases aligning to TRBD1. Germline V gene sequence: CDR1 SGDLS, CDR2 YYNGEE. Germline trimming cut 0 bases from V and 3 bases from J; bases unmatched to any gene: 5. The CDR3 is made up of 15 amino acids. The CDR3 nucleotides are TGTGCCAGCAGCGTAGATTCAGGGGGTGACACTGAAGCTTTCTTT. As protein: CASSVDSGGDTEAFF.

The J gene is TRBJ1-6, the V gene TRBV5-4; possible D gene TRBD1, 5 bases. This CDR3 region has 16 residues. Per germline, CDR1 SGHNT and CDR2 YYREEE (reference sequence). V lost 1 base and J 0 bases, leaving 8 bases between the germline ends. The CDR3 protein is CASSLWQGSYNSPLHF. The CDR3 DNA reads TGTGCCAGCAGCTTGTGGCAGGGCTCCTATAATTCACCCCTCCACTTT.

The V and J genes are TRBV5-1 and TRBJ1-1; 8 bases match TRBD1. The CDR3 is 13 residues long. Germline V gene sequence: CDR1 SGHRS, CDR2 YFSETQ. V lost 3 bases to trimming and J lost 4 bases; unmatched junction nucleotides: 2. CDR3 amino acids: CASSSTGGTEAFF. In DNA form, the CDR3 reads TGCGCCAGCAGCTCCACAGGGGGCACTGAAGCTTTCTTT.

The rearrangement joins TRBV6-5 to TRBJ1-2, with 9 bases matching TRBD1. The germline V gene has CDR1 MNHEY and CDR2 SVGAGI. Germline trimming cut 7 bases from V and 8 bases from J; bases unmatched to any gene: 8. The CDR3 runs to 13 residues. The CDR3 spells CASTPGQGRGYTF. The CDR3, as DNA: TGTGCCAGCACCCCGGGACAGGGACGCGGCTACACCTTC.

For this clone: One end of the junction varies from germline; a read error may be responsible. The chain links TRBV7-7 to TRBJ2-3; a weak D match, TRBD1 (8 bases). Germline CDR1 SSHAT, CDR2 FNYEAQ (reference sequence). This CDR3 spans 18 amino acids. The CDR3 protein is CASSLGTTGGASTDTQYF. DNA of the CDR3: TGTGCTAGCAGCTTAGGGACCACAGGGGGGGCTAGCACAGATACGCAGTATTTT.

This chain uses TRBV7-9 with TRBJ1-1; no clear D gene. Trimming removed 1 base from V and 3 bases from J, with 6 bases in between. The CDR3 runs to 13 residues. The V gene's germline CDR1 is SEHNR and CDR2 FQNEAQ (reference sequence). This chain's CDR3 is CASSLEADTEAFF. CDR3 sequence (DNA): TGTGCCAGCAGCTTAGAGGCGGACACTGAAGCTTTCTTT.

CDR3 region: CASSTDSGYGYTF. The CDR3 nucleotides are TGTGCCAGCAGCACGGACAGCGGTTATGGCTACACCTTC. This chain connects TRBV7-3 to TRBJ1-2, with D perhaps matching TRBD1 (6 bases). The V gene's germline CDR1 is SGHTA and CDR2 FQGTGA. V gave up 5 bases and J gave up 5 bases, with 12 bases separating them. The CDR3 covers 13 residues.

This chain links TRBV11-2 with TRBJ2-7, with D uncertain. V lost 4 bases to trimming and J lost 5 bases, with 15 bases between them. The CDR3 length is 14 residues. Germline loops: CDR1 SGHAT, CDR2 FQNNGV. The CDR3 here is CASSSAAEEDEQYF. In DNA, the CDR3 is TGTGCCAGCAGCTCGGCGGCTGAGGAAGACGAGCAGTACTTC.

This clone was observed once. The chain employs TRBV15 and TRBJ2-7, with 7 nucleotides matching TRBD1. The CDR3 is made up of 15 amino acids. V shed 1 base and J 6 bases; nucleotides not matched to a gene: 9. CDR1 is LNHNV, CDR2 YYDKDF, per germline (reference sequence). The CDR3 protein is CATSRGDSGGGEQYF. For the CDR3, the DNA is TGTGCCACCAGCAGAGGGGACAGTGGTGGGGGCGAGCAGTACTTC.

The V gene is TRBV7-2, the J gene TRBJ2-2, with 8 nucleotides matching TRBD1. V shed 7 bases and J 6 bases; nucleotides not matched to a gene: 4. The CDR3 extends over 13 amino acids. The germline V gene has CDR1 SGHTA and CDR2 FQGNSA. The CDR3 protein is CASTRQGPGELFF. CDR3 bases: TGTGCCAGCACGAGACAGGGGCCCGGGGAGCTGTTTTTT. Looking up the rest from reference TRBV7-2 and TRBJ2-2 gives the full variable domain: GAGVSQSPSNKVTEKGKDVELRCDPISGHTALYWYRQSLGQGLEFLIYFQGNSAPDKSGLPSDRFSAERTGGSVSTLTIQRTQQEDSAVYLCASTRQGPGELFFGEGSRLTVL.

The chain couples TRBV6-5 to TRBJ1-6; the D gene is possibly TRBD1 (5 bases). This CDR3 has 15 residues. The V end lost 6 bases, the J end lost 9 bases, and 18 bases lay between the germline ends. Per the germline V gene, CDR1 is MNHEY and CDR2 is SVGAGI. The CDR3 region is CASSPHGTGGSPLHF. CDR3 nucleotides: TGTGCCAGCAGCCCGCACGGGACGGGGGGTTCACCCCTCCACTTT.

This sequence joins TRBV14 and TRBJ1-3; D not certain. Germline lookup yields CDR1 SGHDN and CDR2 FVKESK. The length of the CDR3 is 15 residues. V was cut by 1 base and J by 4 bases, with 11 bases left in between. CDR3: CASSQVLPRGNTIYF. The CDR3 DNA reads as TGTGCCAGCAGCCAAGTACTCCCCCGGGGAAACACCATATATTTT.

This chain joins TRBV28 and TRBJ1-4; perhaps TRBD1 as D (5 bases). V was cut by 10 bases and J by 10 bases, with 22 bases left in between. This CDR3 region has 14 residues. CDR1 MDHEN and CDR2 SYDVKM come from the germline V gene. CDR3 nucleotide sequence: TGTGCCACCTACCCTGTCGACCTCGGGGGAAAACTGTTTTTT. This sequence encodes CATYPVDLGGKLFF.

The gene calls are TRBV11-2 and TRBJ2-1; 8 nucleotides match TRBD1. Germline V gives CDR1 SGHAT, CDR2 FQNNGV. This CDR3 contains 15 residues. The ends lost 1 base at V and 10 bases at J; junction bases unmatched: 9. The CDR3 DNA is TGTGCCAGCAGCTTAGGGGGGACAGGAATCAGCGAGCAGTTCTTC. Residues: CASSLGGTGISEQFF. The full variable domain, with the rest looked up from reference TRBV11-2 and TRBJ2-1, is EAGVAQSPRYKIIEKRQSVAFWCNPISGHATLYWYQQILGQGPKLLIQFQNNGVVDDSQLPKDRFSAERLKGVDSTLKIQPAKLEDSAVYLCASSLGGTGISEQFFGPGTRLTVL.